This entry describes one T cell receptor beta chain. Its antigen is currently unknown. The junction departs from germline at one end; a sequencing error may be responsible. Amplification of TCR alpha and beta CDR3 regions from RNA used iRepertoire nested multiplex PCR. TCRdb re-called the multiplex PCR reads through MiXCR, storing one row per CDR3 protein. This sample has around 90,000 distinct CDR3 sequences, with around 40% found just once. This sample is drawn from a study of glioma-infiltrating T cells. Study results and limitations: Gliomas, especially low-grade, showed above-expected tissue-blood divergence; non-neoplastic patients showed below. Tissue and blood shared very few CDR3 sequences.

The sequence derives from a human donor with low-grade glioma or glioblastoma, undergoing nonglioma brain surgery, or in good health (not recorded which). The sequenced material came from glioma tissue, nonneoplastic brain tissue, or PBMCs (not recorded which).

DNA for the CDR3: TGCAGCGGCCTGACAGGGGCAGGTGGCTGCACCTTC. Translation: CSGLTGAGGCTF. The J gene is TRBJ1-2, the V gene TRBV29-1, with 8 positions matching TRBD1. CDR1 SQVTM and CDR2 ANQGSEA come from the germline V gene. This CDR3 spans 12 amino acids.